This T cell receptor beta chain stems from a study of blood T cell repertoires in COVID-19 (TCRdb year 2020). About the full investigation: Samples from collaborators originated in the United States, Italy and Spain and spanned both the acute and convalescent phases of COVID-19. Deeply sampled blood TCRbeta repertoires from subjects exposed to, actively infected with, or recovered from COVID-19 were included in the dataset. Where HLA class I and class II types were available, the types were taken from metadata supplied by the sample provider, not from assay-based typing. Samples were obtained from the ongoing ImmuneRACE study (first 160 participants) and from 1,254 subjects provided by 6 global collaborators. The material from the prospective study consisted of cDNA or gDNA derived from T cells, B-cell-depleted T cells, or PBMCs. A de-identified subject ID, COVID-19 status, age in years and sex were almost always included in the sample metadata. The repertoires were released in a freely available public database meant as a resource for research on the immune response to SARS-CoV-2.

The immunoSEQ Assay, a bias-controlled multiplex PCR, was used to amplify TCRbeta CDR3 regions from genomic DNA. As for the original processing: The number of nucleated cells in each sample was estimated from the amplification of reference gene primers within the assay. To quantify the absolute abundance of each unique TCRbeta CDR3 rearrangement, sequence reads were collapsed and filtered. Productive Simpson clonality was computed per sample as the square root of Simpson's diversity index over productive rearrangements. TCRdb provides this immuneACCESS table in a form limited to in-frame rearrangements. Some clones are lacking; in checked studies, under half of them reflect an unresolved V gene, and why the rest are absent is not known. That table furnishes V, J and clone size, whereas the DNA furnished D and trimming. This sample is represented by some 150,000 clones; approximately 81% of them were singletons. About 14% of the sample is in the top ten clones.

According to the germline V gene, CDR1 reads MGHRA and CDR2 reads YSYEKL. The junction carries 12 bases between V and J, which are trimmed by 0 bases and 4 bases respectively. Taken from cysteine to phenylalanine, the CDR3 has 15 residues. The DNA shown is the 45-base CDR3, in frame from base 1. Notes on this clone: This receptor's antigen is unknown. Base qualities are missing; no much larger clone stands one base away.

One collaborating source in Seattle enrolled patients while the patients were actively infected and followed the patients over time throughout the course of disease. Collaborating institutions collected whole blood in K2EDTA tubes following their own protocols. For TCRbeta analysis, collaborators shipped samples in one of three forms: frozen whole blood, isolated PBMCs, or DNA extracted from either of those sample types. Beyond this particular receptor, the publication reports: The quantity of clinical and demographic metadata differed by source and by participant and was supplied without curation.

The TCR was taken from a woman in her 70s with COVID-19, enrolled during active disease. The chain is assembled from TRBV4-1 and TRBJ1-2; the D gene remains uncertain. Sequencing was done on a sample of peripheral blood. The nucleotide sequence reads as follows: TGCGCCAGCAGCCAAGACGCAGAACAGTCCTATGGCTACACCTTC. Translated, this gives CASSQDAEQSYGYTF.